This T cell receptor (beta chain) is from a study of blood T cell repertoires in COVID-19. Study-level information: Italy, Spain and the United States were the sources of the convalescent and acute COVID-19 samples. T cells, B-cell-depleted T cells, or PBMCs supplied cDNA or gDNA.

Per the study methods: Amplification of reference gene primers provided the estimated nucleated cell counts. The protocol was immunoSEQ multiplex PCR, while the TCRdb copy is restricted to in-frame clones and leaves out a portion. V and J calls and clone size are given by that table; D and trimming were obtained from the DNA. The sample shows around 300,000 clones, 80% to 95% of them seen only once. The V gene lost 10 bases and the J gene lost 2 bases, with 15 bases spanning the gap. The CDR3 runs to 13 residues. CDR1 and CDR2 from the germline V gene are SEHNR and FQNEAQ (reference sequence). Seattle cases were enrolled at active infection and followed longitudinally. This clone was recorded once.

The chain uses TRBV7-9 and TRBJ2-7; TRBD2 is a possible D gene (7 bases). Sequenced input: peripheral blood. This TCR came from a woman in her 30s with COVID-19, enrolled during active disease. In nucleotides, the CDR3 is TGTGCCACCGACGGGGGGCCCCCCTACGAGCAGTACTTC. As protein: CATDGGPPYEQYF.